This T cell receptor beta chain derives from a study of beta chain features in type 1 diabetes. Reverse transcription of all isolated RNA meant that expressed TCRB transcripts were sequenced. TCRdb keeps only in-frame clones here, not all; method: immunoSEQ multiplex PCR. The table includes approximately 30,000 clones, around three fifths detected once. General study results and limits: HLA effects on TCRB rearrangement stayed unresolved here. Shortening of TCRB CDR3s, moderate but significant, appeared in all four CD4+ subsets of Type 1 diabetes patients.

As to this clone: Its antigen remains unidentified.

Sorting that relied on CD45RO/CCR7/CD25/CD127/CD95/CD27 yielded CD4+ naive, central memory, regulatory and stem cell-like memory cells. V lost 4 bases, J lost 2 bases, and 7 bases stayed unmatched. CDR3 length: 16 amino acids. Germline CDR1 is SEHNR and CDR2 is FQNEAQ (reference sequence). This clonotype was obtained from a woman in her 30s with type 1 diabetes. Sequencing was done on a sample of Tregs from blood. This chain uses TRBV7-9 with TRBJ2-7; 11 bases are a match to TRBD1. The CDR3: CASSWGTGGTTYEQYF. In DNA, the CDR3 is TGTGCCAGCAGCTGGGGGACAGGGGGAACAACCTACGAGCAGTACTTC.